Below, 26 T cell receptor beta chains from the same sample are listed, as sequenced in a study of blood T cell repertoires in COVID-19. The data were produced by immunoSEQ multiplex PCR, yet TCRdb's version contains in-frame clones alone and is incomplete. The repertoire has 270,000 or so clones, approximately 91% of them found once; the top ten carry approximately 2.4%. The specimen was PBMCs or T cells enriched from blood (not recorded which). These receptors originate from a woman between 35 and 50 years old with acute COVID-19.

This clone has only a few counts. The J gene is TRBJ2-1, the V gene TRBV7-3; D not resolved. The CDR3 consists of 13 residues. The germline CDR1 and CDR2 sequences are SGHTA and FQGTGA. V was trimmed by 6 bases and J by 6 bases, leaving 12 bases between them. The CDR3 DNA reads as TGTGCCAGCAGGCAACCCCCTAGCAATGAGCAGTTCTTC. It specifies CASRQPPSNEQFF.

The chain combines TRBV5-6 with TRBJ1-1, with 9 bases matching TRBD1. Unmatched junction bases numbered 11, after V lost 6 bases and J lost 2 bases. This CDR3 comprises 16 residues. The germline gives CDR1 SGHDT, CDR2 YYEEEE. CDR3 DNA sequence: TGTGCCAGCATCGGACAGGGGTGGGGGTTTAACACTGAAGCTTTCTTT. It specifies CASIGQGWGFNTEAFF. Complete variable domain (other parts from reference TRBV5-6 and TRBJ1-1): DAGVTQSPTHLIKTRGQQVTLRCSPKSGHDTVSWYQQALGQGPQFIFQYYEEEERQRGNFPDRFSGHQFPNYSSELNVNALLLGDSALYLCASIGQGWGFNTEAFFGQGTRLTVV.

This CDR3 reads CASSPGQGSTNEKLFF. The CDR3 bases are TGTGCCAGCAGCCCGGGACAGGGATCAACTAATGAAAAACTGTTTTTT. This chain joins TRBV11-2 and TRBJ1-4, with TRBD1 matching 9 bases. With V trimmed by 5 bases and J by 0 bases, 4 bases remained unmatched. This CDR3 contains 16 residues. Germline CDR1 and CDR2: SGHAT and FQNNGV.

The V and J genes are TRBV3-1 (or the pseudogene TRBV3-2) and TRBJ1-1, with D possibly being TRBD1 (6 bases). The CDR3 sequence is 17 residues long. Between the trimmed V and J ends, which lost 3 bases and 1 base, there was a span of 18 bases. Germline CDR1 reads LGHDT; CDR2 reads YNNKEL (reference sequence). In nucleotides, the CDR3 is TGTGCCAGCAGCCACTGGGGAGGGGGAGCCCCGAACACTGAAGCTTTCTTT. Protein sequence: CASSHWGGGAPNTEAFF.

The chain recombines TRBV7-2 with TRBJ2-3; D is possibly TRBD2 (6 bases). The CDR3 is 18 amino acids. The germline gives CDR1 SGHTA, CDR2 FQGNSA. Trimming cost V 1 base and J 10 bases, with 27 bases left between them. CDR3 residues: CASSLGMGGGSSINPQYF. The CDR3 bases are TGTGCCAGCAGCTTAGGGATGGGGGGTGGATCAAGTATTAATCCGCAGTATTTT.

In this sample, this clone turned up once. The chain combines TRBV28 with TRBJ1-6; D remains ambiguous. Germline CDR1 and CDR2: MDHEN and SYDVKM. The CDR3 runs to 18 residues. Trimming took off 4 bases at V and 5 bases at J, with 21 bases between the two ends. The CDR3: CASSSDSLSRVNNSPLHF. The CDR3 coding sequence is TGTGCCAGCAGTTCCGACTCGTTAAGTCGGGTTAATAATTCACCCCTCCACTTT.

This chain uses TRBV3-1 (or the pseudogene TRBV3-2) with TRBJ2-3; TRBD1 might be the D (6 bases). Germline V gene data show CDR1 as LGHDT and CDR2 as YNNKEL (reference sequence). V was trimmed by 4 bases and J by 2 bases, leaving 13 bases between them. The CDR3 extends over 15 amino acids. CDR3 DNA: TGTGCCAGCAGCCCCGGGACGGGACACACAGATACGCAGTATTTT. This gives the protein CASSPGTGHTDTQYF.

The rearrangement uses TRBV4-1 and TRBJ2-6; maybe TRBD1 (6 bases). The CDR3 contains 19 residues. Germline CDR1 and CDR2: MGHRA and YSYEKL. Trimming shortened V by 0 bases and J by 2 bases, and 17 bases separated the two germline ends. The CDR3, as DNA: TGCGCCAGCAGCCAAGATTGGAGACAGGCGGACGCTGGGGCCAACGTCCTGACTTTC. Translating gives CASSQDWRQADAGANVLTF.

The V and J genes are TRBV5-4 and TRBJ1-1, with a weak D call TRBD1 (5 bases). The CDR3 sequence is 16 residues long. CDR1 is SGHNT, CDR2 YYREEE, per germline (reference sequence). V lost 0 bases to trimming and J lost 0 bases, with 12 bases between them. CDR3 sequence (DNA): TGTGCCAGCAGCTTGGCCCCCGGACACTTGAACACTGAAGCTTTCTTT. Its translation: CASSLAPGHLNTEAFF.

The chain couples TRBV5-1 to TRBJ1-5; TRBD1 aligns across 8 bases. The trim removed 4 bases at V and 6 bases at J, leaving 6 bases unmatched. This CDR3 has 14 amino acids. Per the germline V gene, CDR1 is SGHRS and CDR2 is YFSETQ. The CDR3 nucleotides read TGCGCCAGCAGCATCGGACAGGGTCCTCAGCCCCAGCATTTT. Its translation is CASSIGQGPQPQHF. Variable domain in full (rest from reference TRBV5-1 and TRBJ1-5): KAGVTQTPRYLIKTRGQQVTLSCSPISGHRSVSWYQQTPGQGLQFLFEYFSETQRNKGNFPGRFSGRQFSNSRSEMNVSTLELGDSALYLCASSIGQGPQPQHFGDGTRLSIL.

This chain connects TRBV24-1 to TRBJ1-1, with D maybe TRBD1 (5 bases). The CDR3 totals 13 residues. V shed 5 bases and J shed 0 bases, with 6 bases lying between them. The germline V gene encodes CDR1 KGHDR and CDR2 SFDVKD. Written as DNA, the CDR3 is TGTGCCACCAGTGGGGGCATGAACACTGAAGCTTTCTTT. Protein: CATSGGMNTEAFF.

The rearrangement uses TRBV5-4 and TRBJ2-6, with 14 positions matching TRBD2. The V gene end was trimmed by 0 bases and the J gene end by 0 bases; junction bases not matched to a gene: 5. CDR3 size: 20 residues. The germline V gene has CDR1 SGHNT and CDR2 YYREEE (reference sequence). This chain's CDR3 is CASSLGGLAGAHSGANVLTF. DNA of the CDR3: TGTGCCAGCAGCTTGGGGGGACTAGCGGGGGCCCACTCTGGGGCCAACGTCCTGACTTTC.

The chain uses TRBV29-1 and TRBJ1-1; TRBD1 agrees at 8 bases. From germline, CDR1 is SQVTM and CDR2 ANQGSEA. Trimming cost V 7 bases and J 2 bases; bases outside gene matches: 6. CDR3 length: 13 amino acids. CDR3 nucleotide sequence: TGCAGCGCCCGACAGGGGCCAAACACTGAAGCTTTCTTT. Its protein is CSARQGPNTEAFF.

The chain is built from TRBV7-2 and TRBJ2-5, with 10 positions matching TRBD1. Germline CDR1 and CDR2: SGHTA and FQGNSA. The CDR3 has 15 amino acids. Trimming at V came to 4 bases and at J to 3 bases, leaving 5 bases not matched to a gene. CDR3: CASSYAGTGEETQYF. The CDR3 bases are TGTGCCAGCAGCTACGCCGGGACAGGGGAAGAGACCCAGTACTTC.

V usage is TRBV4-1 and J usage is TRBJ1-5; 9 bases match TRBD1. Germline V gene lookup returns CDR1 MGHRA and CDR2 YSYEKL. V lost 1 base to trimming and J lost 7 bases; unmatched junction nucleotides: 5. The CDR3 has 15 amino acids. CDR3 protein: CASSQGGQGGQPQHF. For the CDR3, the DNA is TGCGCCAGCAGCCAAGGGGGACAGGGCGGGCAGCCCCAGCATTTT.

J is TRBJ1-1 and V is TRBV2, with D tentatively TRBD1 (5 bases). Germline CDR1 SNHLY, CDR2 FYNNEI. With 8 bases removed from V and 1 base from J, the gap between germline ends came to 11 bases. The CDR3 extends over 13 amino acids. DNA for the CDR3: TGTGCCAGCTGCCAAAGGGGGAACACTGAAGCTTTCTTT. Encoded protein: CASCQRGNTEAFF.

The chain links TRBV7-3 to TRBJ2-2; no definite D call. Deletions cut 2 bases from V and 3 bases from J, with 7 bases between. The CDR3 sequence is 14 residues long. CDR1 is SGHTA and CDR2 is FQGTGA in the germline V gene. The DNA of the CDR3 is TGTGCCAGCAGCTTACTAGGCTACACCGGGGAGCTGTTTTTT. Amino acids: CASSLLGYTGELFF.

The chain links TRBV6-5 to TRBJ2-2, with D tentatively TRBD1 (6 bases). The ends were cut back, 2 bases at V and 3 bases at J, with 10 bases in the middle. The CDR3 spans 15 residues. Looked up from germline, CDR1 is MNHEY and CDR2 is SVGAGI. The CDR3 loop is CASSYRTGYTGELFF. The CDR3 DNA follows: TGTGCCAGCAGTTACCGTACAGGGTACACCGGGGAGCTGTTTTTT.

The chain carries TRBV12-3 or TRBV12-4 and TRBJ2-7, with a tentative D call TRBD1 (6 bases). Trimming took 6 bases from V and 6 from J, leaving 15 bases between them. CDR3 length equals 13 residues. The CDR3 loop is CASSYRDTSEQYF. CDR3 nucleotide sequence: TGTGCCAGCAGCTACAGGGACACTTCCGAGCAGTACTTC.

The V call is TRBV4-2, the J call TRBJ1-2; D remains unclear. CDR3 size: 15 residues. The germline V gene has CDR1 LGHNA and CDR2 YNFKEQ. V lost 1 base and J lost 0, with 9 bases in between. The CDR3 protein is CASSQVGSSNYGYTF. The CDR3 DNA follows: TGTGCCAGCAGCCAAGTGGGCAGTTCTAACTATGGCTACACCTTC.

The chain links TRBV6-5 to TRBJ2-5, with 10 bases identical to TRBD1. The CDR3 is made up of 14 amino acids. V dropped 11 bases and J dropped 4; count of bases not matched to a gene: 10. Germline CDR1 reads MNHEY; CDR2 reads SVGAGI. The CDR3 region is CACVGTGEVETQYF. The CDR3, as DNA: TGTGCCTGTGTAGGGACAGGGGAGGTAGAGACCCAGTACTTC.

The chain combines TRBV3-1 (or the pseudogene TRBV3-2) with TRBJ1-1, with 7 positions matching TRBD1. Germline assignment: CDR1 LGHDT and CDR2 YNNKEL (reference sequence). CDR3 length equals 16 residues. V gave up 2 bases and J gave up 4 bases; unmatched junction bases: 10. The DNA for the CDR3 is TGTGCCAGCAGCCAAAGGTCTATAAGGGGGCTCACTGAAGCTTTCTTT. Protein product: CASSQRSIRGLTEAFF.

The CDR3 loop is CASSIQGANTEAFF. CDR3 in DNA: TGCGCCAGCAGCATTCAGGGGGCCAACACTGAAGCTTTCTTT. The gene calls are TRBV5-1 and TRBJ1-1, with 8 positions matching TRBD1. Germline V CDR1 and CDR2: SGHRS, YFSETQ. The CDR3 covers 14 residues. J was trimmed by 2 bases and V by 4 bases; bases with no gene match: 4. Drawing the rest from reference TRBV5-1 and TRBJ1-1, the complete variable domain is KAGVTQTPRYLIKTRGQQVTLSCSPISGHRSVSWYQQTPGQGLQFLFEYFSETQRNKGNFPGRFSGRQFSNSRSEMNVSTLELGDSALYLCASSIQGANTEAFFGQGTRLTVV.

V usage is TRBV3-1 (or the pseudogene TRBV3-2) and J usage is TRBJ2-3; TRBD1 might be the D (6 bases). The CDR3 contains 15 residues. V lost 6 bases to trimming and J lost 0 bases, with 13 bases between them. Germline V gene lookup returns CDR1 LGHDT and CDR2 YNNKEL (reference sequence). CDR3 nucleotides: TGTGCCAGCAGTCTCCGGGACATAAGCACAGATACGCAGTATTTT. The encoded protein is CASSLRDISTDTQYF.

The chain carries TRBV18 and TRBJ1-6; unclear D gene. Deletions cut 3 bases from V and 5 bases from J, with 14 bases between. Germline loops: CDR1 KGHSH, CDR2 LQKENI. The CDR3 extends over 16 amino acids. The CDR3 DNA follows: TGTGCCAGCTCACCGTCAACGAGCACCAATAATTCACCCCTCCACTTT. Its translation is CASSPSTSTNNSPLHF. The whole variable domain, filled in from reference TRBV18 and TRBJ1-6, reads NAGVMQNPRHLVRRRGQEARLRCSPMKGHSHVYWYRQLPEEGLKFMVYLQKENIIDESGMPKERFSAEFPKEGPSILRIQQVVRGDSAAYFCASSPSTSTNNSPLHFGNGTRLTVT.

This rearrangement joins TRBV7-2 to TRBJ2-7; 11 nucleotides line up with TRBD1. Germline values: CDR1 SGHTA, CDR2 FQGNSA. This CDR3 region has 14 residues. V was pared by 5 bases and J by 5 bases, with 5 bases of the junction left unmatched. The CDR3: CASSTGQGADEQYF. CDR3 in DNA: TGTGCCAGCAGCACAGGACAGGGGGCCGACGAGCAGTACTTC.